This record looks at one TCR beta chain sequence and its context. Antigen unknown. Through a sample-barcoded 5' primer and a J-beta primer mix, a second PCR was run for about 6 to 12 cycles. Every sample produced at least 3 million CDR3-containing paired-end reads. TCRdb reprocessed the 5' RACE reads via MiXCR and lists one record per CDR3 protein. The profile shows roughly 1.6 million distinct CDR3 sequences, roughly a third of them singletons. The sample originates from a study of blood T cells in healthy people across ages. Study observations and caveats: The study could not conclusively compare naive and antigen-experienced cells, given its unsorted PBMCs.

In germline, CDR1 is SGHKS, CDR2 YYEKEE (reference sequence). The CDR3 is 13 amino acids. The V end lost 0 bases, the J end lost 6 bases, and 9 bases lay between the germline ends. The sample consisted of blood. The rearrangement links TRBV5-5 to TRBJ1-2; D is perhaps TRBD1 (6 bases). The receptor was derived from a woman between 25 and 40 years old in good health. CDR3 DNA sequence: TGTGCCAGCAGCTTGGTGTCAGGGGATGGCTACACCTTC. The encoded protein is CASSLVSGDGYTF.